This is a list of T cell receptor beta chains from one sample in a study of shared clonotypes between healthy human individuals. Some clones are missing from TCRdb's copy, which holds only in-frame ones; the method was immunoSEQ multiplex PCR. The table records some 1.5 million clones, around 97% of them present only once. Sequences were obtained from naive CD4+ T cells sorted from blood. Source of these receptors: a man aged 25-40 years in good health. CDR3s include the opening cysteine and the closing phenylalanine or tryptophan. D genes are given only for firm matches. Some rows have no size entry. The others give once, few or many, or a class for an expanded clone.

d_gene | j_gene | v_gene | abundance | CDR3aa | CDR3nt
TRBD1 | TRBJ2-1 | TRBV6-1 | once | CASSEGGTGLQFF | TGTGCCAGCAGTGAAGGGGGGACAGGGCTACAGTTCTTC
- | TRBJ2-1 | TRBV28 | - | CASSYSRRGRLGSYNEQFF | TGTGCCAGCAGTTACTCCCGGCGGGGGCGTTTGGGCTCCTACAATGAGCAGTTCTTC
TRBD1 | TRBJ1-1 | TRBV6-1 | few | CASGQGTTEAFF | TGTGCCAGTGGACAGGGGACCACTGAAGCTTTCTTT
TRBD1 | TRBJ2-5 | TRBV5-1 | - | CASSFSGTGEETQYF | TGCGCCAGCAGCTTCTCCGGGACAGGGGAAGAGACCCAGTACTTC
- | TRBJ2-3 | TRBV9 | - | CASSLGRSPTDTQYF | TGTGCCAGCAGTTTGGGGCGGTCACCCACAGATACGCAGTATTTT
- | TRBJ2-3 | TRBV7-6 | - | CASSLAASGSDTQYF | TGTGCCAGCAGCTTAGCCGCTAGTGGGTCAGATACGCAGTATTTT
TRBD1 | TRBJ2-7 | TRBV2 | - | CASSKATHRGSMSYEQYF | TGTGCCAGCAGTAAAGCCACTCACAGGGGGTCAATGTCCTACGAGCAGTACTTC
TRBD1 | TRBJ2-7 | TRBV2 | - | CASSVGQIYEQYF | TGTGCCAGCAGTGTGGGACAGATCTACGAGCAGTACTTC
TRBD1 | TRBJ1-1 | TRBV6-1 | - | CASSGSGGSTEAFF | TGTGCCAGCAGTGGTTCAGGGGGAAGTACTGAAGCTTTCTTT
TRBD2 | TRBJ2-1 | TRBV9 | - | CASSVGSRTSGIGEQFF | TGTGCCAGCAGCGTAGGTTCGCGGACTAGCGGGATCGGTGAGCAGTTCTTC
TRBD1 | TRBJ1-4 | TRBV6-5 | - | CASRPLNRGGLFF | TGTGCCAGCAGACCACTCAACAGGGGAGGCCTGTTTTTT
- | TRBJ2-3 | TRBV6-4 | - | CASSDTPSRTTDTQYF | TGTGCCAGCAGTGACACCCCGTCGAGGACCACAGATACGCAGTATTTT
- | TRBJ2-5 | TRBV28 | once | CASSYRETQYF | TGTGCCAGCAGTTACCGGGAGACCCAGTACTTC
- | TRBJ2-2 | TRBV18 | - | CASSPIMTGGNTGELFF | TGTGCCAGCTCACCTATCATGACAGGAGGGAACACCGGGGAGCTGTTTTTT
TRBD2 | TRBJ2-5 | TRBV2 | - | CASSQRASGRGRGQETQYF | TGTGCCAGCAGTCAGAGGGCTAGCGGGAGAGGTAGGGGACAAGAGACCCAGTACTTC
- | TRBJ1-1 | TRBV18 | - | CASSQKDSFNTEAFF | TGTGCCAGCTCACAAAAGGACAGCTTTAACACTGAAGCTTTCTTT
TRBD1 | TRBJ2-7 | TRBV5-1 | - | CASSPETGGDEQYF | TGCGCCAGCAGCCCTGAGACAGGGGGCGACGAGCAGTACTTC
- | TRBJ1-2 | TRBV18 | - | CASSPYTGTGDYGYTF | TGTGCCAGCTCACCATATACAGGGACGGGGGACTATGGCTACACCTTC
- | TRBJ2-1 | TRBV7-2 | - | CASSLAGTGHNEQFF | TGTGCCAGCAGCTTAGCGGGGACTGGACACAATGAGCAGTTCTTC
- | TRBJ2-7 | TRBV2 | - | CASSESEGAYEQYF | TGTGCCAGCAGTGAATCGGAGGGGGCTTACGAGCAGTACTTC
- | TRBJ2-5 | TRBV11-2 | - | CASSAGVIGETQYF | TGTGCCAGCAGCGCCGGGGTTATTGGGGAGACCCAGTACTTC
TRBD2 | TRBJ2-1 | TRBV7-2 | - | CASSSSGRAGNEQFF | TGTGCCAGCAGTTCCAGCGGGAGGGCGGGGAATGAGCAGTTCTTC
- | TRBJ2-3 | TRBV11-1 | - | CASSLAGTDTQYF | TGTGCCAGCAGCTTAGCGGGCACAGATACGCAGTATTTT
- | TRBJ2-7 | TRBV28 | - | CASGRRTVSYEQYF | TGTGCCAGCGGAAGAAGGACAGTGTCCTACGAGCAGTACTTC
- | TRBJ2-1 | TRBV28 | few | CASSRLGLEQFF | TGTGCCAGCAGTCGCCTAGGTCTTGAGCAGTTCTTC